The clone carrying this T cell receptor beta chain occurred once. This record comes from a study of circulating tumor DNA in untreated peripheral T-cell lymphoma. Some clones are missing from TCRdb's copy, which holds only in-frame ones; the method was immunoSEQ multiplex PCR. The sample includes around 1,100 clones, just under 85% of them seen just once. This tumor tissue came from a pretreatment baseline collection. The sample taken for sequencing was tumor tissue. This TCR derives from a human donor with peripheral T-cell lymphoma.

The CDR3 coding sequence is TGTGCCAGCAGCCCGACAGGATCCTACGAGCAGTACTTC. Translation: CASSPTGSYEQYF. The chain links TRBV6-8 to TRBJ2-7; tentatively, D is TRBD1 (6 bases). The CDR3 has 13 residues. Trimming removed 6 bases from V and 1 base from J, with 10 bases in between. Germline V gene lookup returns CDR1 MNHGY and CDR2 SAAAGT.